The T cell receptor beta chain described here comes from a study of PD-1 blockade in mismatch repair-deficient tumors. The time point is: roughly 10-day in vitro stimulation with candidate neoantigen peptide 2. Every patient had mismatch repair deficiency by PCR or immunohistochemistry. The TCR-sequenced patients were a few responders to pembrolizumab. An approximately 10-day in vitro culture was run per each of about 7 reactive peptides. Baseline for clone expansion was a parallel culture with no peptide. In the case of this clone: Its specificity is unknown.

Sequenced by immunoSEQ multiplex PCR; TCRdb stores in-frame clones only, minus some. The table has 8,500 to 10,000 clones, 86% seen once. This receptor was taken from an adult with mismatch repair-deficient cancer. This specimen was cells cultured in vitro, taken from a patient treated with pembrolizumab.

Here the CDR3 DNA reads TGTGCCAGTAGTCCCGAGCGATCAAGGGGTCAGCCCCAGCATTTT. Its protein is CASSPERSRGQPQHF. The chain is built from TRBV19 and TRBJ1-5, with D possibly TRBD1 on 5 matching bases. Looked up from germline, CDR1 is LNHDA and CDR2 is SQIVND (reference sequence). This CDR3 comprises 15 residues. V lost 5 bases and J 6 bases, leaving 17 bases between the germline ends.